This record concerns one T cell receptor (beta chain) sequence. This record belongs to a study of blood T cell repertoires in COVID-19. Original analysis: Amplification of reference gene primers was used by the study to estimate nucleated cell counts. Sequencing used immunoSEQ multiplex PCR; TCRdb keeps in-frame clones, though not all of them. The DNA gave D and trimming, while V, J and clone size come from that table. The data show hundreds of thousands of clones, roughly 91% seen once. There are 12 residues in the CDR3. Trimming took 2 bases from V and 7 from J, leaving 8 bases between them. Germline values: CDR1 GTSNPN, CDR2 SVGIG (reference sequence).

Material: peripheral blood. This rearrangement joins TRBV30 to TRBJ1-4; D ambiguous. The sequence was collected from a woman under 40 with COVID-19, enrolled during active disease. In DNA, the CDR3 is TGTGCCTGGAGTCCGTATTCTGAAAAACTGTTTTTT. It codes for CAWSPYSEKLFF. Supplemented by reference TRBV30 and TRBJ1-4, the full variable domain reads SQTIHQWPATLVQPVGSPLSLECTVEGTSNPNLYWYRQAAGRGLQLLFYSVGIGQISSEVPQNLSASRPQDRQFILSSKKLLLSDSGFYLCAWSPYSEKLFFGSGTQLSVL.